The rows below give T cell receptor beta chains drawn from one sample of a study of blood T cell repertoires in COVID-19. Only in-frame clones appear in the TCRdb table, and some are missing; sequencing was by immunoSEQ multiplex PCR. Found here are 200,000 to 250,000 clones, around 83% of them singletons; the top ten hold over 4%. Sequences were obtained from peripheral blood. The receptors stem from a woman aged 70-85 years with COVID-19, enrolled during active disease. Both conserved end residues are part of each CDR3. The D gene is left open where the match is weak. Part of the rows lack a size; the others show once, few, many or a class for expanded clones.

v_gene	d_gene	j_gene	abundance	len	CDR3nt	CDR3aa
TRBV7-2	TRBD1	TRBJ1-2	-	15	TGTGCCAGCAGCTTAGGGGGGACAGGGTCTACTGGCTACACCTTC	CASSLGGTGSTGYTF
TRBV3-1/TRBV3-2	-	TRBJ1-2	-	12	TGTGCCAGCAGCCAGTGGACGGGGGGCTACACCTTC	CASSQWTGGYTF
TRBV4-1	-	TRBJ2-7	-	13	TGCGCCAGCAGCCAAGATCAAGACTTAGTTCGGTACTTC	CASSQDQDLVRYF
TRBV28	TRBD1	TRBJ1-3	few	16	TGTGCCAGCAGTTTGGGACAGGGACACTCTGGAAACACCATATATTTT	CASSLGQGHSGNTIYF
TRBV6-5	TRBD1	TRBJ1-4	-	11	TGCGCGACAGGGTCCGGTGAAAAACTGTTTTTT	CATGSGEKLFF
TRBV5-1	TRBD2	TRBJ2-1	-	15	TGCGCCAGCAGCTTATTAGCGGGTGGCCTCAATGAGCAGTTCTTC	CASSLLAGGLNEQFF
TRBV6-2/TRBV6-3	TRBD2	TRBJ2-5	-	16	TGTGCCAGCAGTCCCCCCTTTGCGGGAGTTGGAGAGACCCAGTACTTC	CASSPPFAGVGETQYF
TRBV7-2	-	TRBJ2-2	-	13	TGTGCCAGCAGCTTAGCAGGGAGCACTGGGCTGTTTTTT	CASSLAGSTGLFF
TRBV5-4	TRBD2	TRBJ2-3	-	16	TGTGCCAGCAGCCGTCGGGCGGGGGGGAGCACAGATACGCAGTATTTT	CASSRRAGGSTDTQYF
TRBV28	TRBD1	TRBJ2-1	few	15	TGTGCCAGCAGCACCAGAACAACAGGGGGCAATGAGCAGTTCTTC	CASSTRTTGGNEQFF
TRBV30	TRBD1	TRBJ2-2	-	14	TGTGCCTGCCTCGGACAGGGGAGGACCGGGGAGCTGTTTTTT	CACLGQGRTGELFF
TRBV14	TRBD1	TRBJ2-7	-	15	TGTGCCAGCAGCCAGACGGACAGGGGACCCTACGAGCAGTACTTC	CASSQTDRGPYEQYF
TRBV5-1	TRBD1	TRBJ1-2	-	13	TGCGCCAGCAGCCCTGGGACAGGGGGCGGCTACACCTTC	CASSPGTGGGYTF
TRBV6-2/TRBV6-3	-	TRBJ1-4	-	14	TGTGCCAGCAGTCCCCAGGGAAGGGATGAACAACTGTTTTTT	CASSPQGRDEQLFF
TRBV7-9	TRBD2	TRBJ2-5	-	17	TGTGCCAGCAGCTTAGGTTGGGGGCTAGCGGGCCAAGAGACCCAGTACTTC	CASSLGWGLAGQETQYF
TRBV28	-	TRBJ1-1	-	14	TGTGCCAGCAGCTACAGCCTCGGGGACACTGAAGCTTTCTTT	CASSYSLGDTEAFF
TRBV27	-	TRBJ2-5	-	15	TGTGCCAGCAGTTTACCGCCCCAGGGTCAAGAGACCCAGTACTTC	CASSLPPQGQETQYF
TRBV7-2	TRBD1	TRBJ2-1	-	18	TGTGCCAGCAGCAGAGCGGGACAGGGGGCGCGGACTTACAATGAGCAGTTCTTC	CASSRAGQGARTYNEQFF
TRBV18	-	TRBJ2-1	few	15	TGTGCCAGCTCACCAGAACGGGACTTTTACAATGAGCAGTTCTTC	CASSPERDFYNEQFF
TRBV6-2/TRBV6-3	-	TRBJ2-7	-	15	TGTGCCAGCAGTACCACCCGGCTAGGTTCTGGCGAGCAGTACTTC	CASSTTRLGSGEQYF
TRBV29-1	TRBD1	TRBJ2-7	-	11	TGCAGCGTTTCGAGACAGGGCGAGCAGTACTTC	CSVSRQGEQYF
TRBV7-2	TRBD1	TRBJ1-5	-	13	TGTGCCAGCAGTAGAACTGGACAGGGATCCCAGCATTTT	CASSRTGQGSQHF
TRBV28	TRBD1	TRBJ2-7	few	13	TGTGCCAGCAGAAGGACAGGGGGCGGCGAGCAGTACTTC	CASRRTGGGEQYF
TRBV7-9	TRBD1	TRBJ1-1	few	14	TGTGCCAGCAGCCTCGGACAGGCCGACACTGAAGCTTTCTTT	CASSLGQADTEAFF
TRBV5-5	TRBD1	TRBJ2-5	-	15	TGTGCCAGCAGCTTGGGACCAGGGGGCTCTGAGACCCAGTACTTC	CASSLGPGGSETQYF
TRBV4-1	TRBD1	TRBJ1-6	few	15	TGCGCCAGCAGCCAGACGGACAGGGATAATTCACCCCTCCACTTT	CASSQTDRDNSPLHF
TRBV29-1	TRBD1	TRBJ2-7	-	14	TGCAGCGTCGTCCGGGACAGGAGGCCCTACGAGCAGTACTTC	CSVVRDRRPYEQYF
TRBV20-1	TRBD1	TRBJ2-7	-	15	TGCAGTGCTAGTTTCCGGGACAGGGGCTTCTACGAGCAGTACTTC	CSASFRDRGFYEQYF
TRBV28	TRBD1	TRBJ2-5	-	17	TGTGCCAGCAGTTTATCCCCGACAGGGGGAGAGTTGGAGACCCAGTACTTC	CASSLSPTGGELETQYF
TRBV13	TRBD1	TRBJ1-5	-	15	TGTGCCAGCAGCCTCCGGGACAGGCCGAATCAGCCCCAGCATTTT	CASSLRDRPNQPQHF
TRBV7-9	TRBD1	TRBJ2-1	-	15	TGTGCCAGCAGCTTAGCCAGGGGGCCCTACAATGAGCAGTTCTTC	CASSLARGPYNEQFF
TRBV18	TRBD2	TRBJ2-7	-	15	TGTGCCAGCCGAACTGGGACTAGCGCTTTGTACGAGCAGTACTTC	CASRTGTSALYEQYF
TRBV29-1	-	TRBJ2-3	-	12	TGCAGCGTTGATATCGGTTTGGATACGCAGTATTTT	CSVDIGLDTQYF
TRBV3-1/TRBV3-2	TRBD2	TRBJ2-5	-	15	TGTGCCAGCAGCCCCGGACTAGCGGGCCAAGAGACCCAGTACTTC	CASSPGLAGQETQYF
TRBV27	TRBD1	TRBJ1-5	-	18	TGTGCCAGCAGTACATATTCAGGGACAGTTCGGGGCAATCAGCCCCAGCATTTT	CASSTYSGTVRGNQPQHF
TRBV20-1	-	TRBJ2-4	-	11	TGCAGTGCTAGAGCCACGGGATACTCGTACTTC	CSARATGYSYF
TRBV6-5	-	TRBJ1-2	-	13	TGTGCCAGCAGTTACAACACAATCTATGGCTACACCTTC	CASSYNTIYGYTF
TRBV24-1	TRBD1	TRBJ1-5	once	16	TGTGCCACCAGTGATAGGGACAGGGGAGAAGCTCAGCCCCAGCATTTT	CATSDRDRGEAQPQHF